This T cell receptor (beta chain) was identified in a study of regulatory T cells in long-lasting Graves disease. This clonotype was picked up a small number of times. Arm-PCR of CDR3 regions with iRepertoire HTBI primers generated TCR beta libraries. Via MiXCR, TCRdb re-called the multiplex PCR reads, giving one row per CDR3 protein. This table holds approximately 560,000 distinct CDR3 sequences, about 16% found once. Time point: newly diagnosed GD, antithyroid drugs for less than 3 months. Preparation of the TCR library used RNA extracted from PBMCs. Graves' disease diagnoses followed American Thyroid Association guidelines. Trimming cost V 1 base and J 8 bases, with 10 bases left between them. This CDR3 region has 13 residues. The germline gives CDR1 KGHDR, CDR2 SFDVKD. The sample also formed part of further work on T cells in Graves' hyperthyroidism and ophthalmopathy. From that second work: Patients were excluded for uncontrolled infection, other autoimmune disease, pregnancy or lactation.

This TCR was sampled from a man younger than 35 with Graves disease. Source: peripheral blood mononuclear cells (PBMCs), taken at new diagnosis, from a patient treated with antithyroid drugs. The chain combines TRBV24-1 with TRBJ1-2; D gene uncertain. CDR3 coding DNA: TGTGCCACCAGTGATTTAGGGAGTCGGGGCTACACCTTC. Translated: CATSDLGSRGYTF.